One sample yielded the 32 T cell receptor beta chains listed below, sequenced in a study of cytotoxic CD8 clonotypes in ibrutinib-treated CLL. Assay: immunoSEQ multiplex PCR; the TCRdb copy retains only in-frame clones and omits some. The table shows approximately 80,000 clones, with around 84% occurring only once. The material sequenced was PBMCs, taken before ibrutinib treatment. Source of these receptors: a human donor with chronic lymphocytic leukemia.

The J gene is TRBJ1-2, the V gene TRBV30; D ambiguous. The CDR3 is made up of 13 amino acids. The germline gives CDR1 GTSNPN, CDR2 SVGIG (reference sequence). The germline V and J ends were trimmed by 0 bases and 4 bases, with 9 bases remaining between them. The CDR3: CAWSVIYLYGYTF. The DNA of the CDR3 is TGTGCCTGGAGTGTAATTTACCTCTATGGCTACACCTTC.

This chain connects TRBV2 to TRBJ1-5; 9 bases map to TRBD1. This CDR3 region has 16 residues. CDR1 and CDR2 (germline): SNHLY, FYNNEI. Trimming removed 3 bases from V and 1 base from J; junction bases left unmatched: 4. The CDR3 region is CASSDPGQGSNQPQHF. The CDR3 DNA reads as TGTGCCAGCAGTGATCCAGGACAGGGGAGCAATCAGCCCCAGCATTTT.

The genes are TRBV11-2 and TRBJ1-1; possibly TRBD1 for D (6 bases). Germline CDR1 SGHAT, CDR2 FQNNGV. V dropped 5 bases and J dropped 0 bases, with 16 bases sitting between them. This CDR3 is 16 amino acids long. CDR3 sequence: CASSPQGLLMNTEAFF. For the CDR3, the DNA is TGTGCCAGCAGCCCACAGGGTTTGCTAATGAACACTGAAGCTTTCTTT.

The chain has TRBV6-1 and TRBJ2-7, with D tentatively TRBD2 (5 bases). Germline loops: CDR1 MNHNS, CDR2 SASEGT. Trimming removed 4 bases from V and 4 bases from J, with 11 bases in between. The CDR3 has 13 amino acids. CDR3 DNA: TGTGCCAGCAGTGTCTTTAGGGAGTACGAGCAGTACTTC. Its translation is CASSVFREYEQYF.

This chain connects TRBV19 to TRBJ2-7; D ambiguous. Trimming removed 1 base at V and 2 bases at J, with 12 bases between. Germline CDR1 is LNHDA and CDR2 is SQIVND (reference sequence). This CDR3 region has 15 residues. The CDR3 loop is CASSIGPAYTYEQYF. The CDR3 DNA is TGTGCCAGTAGTATAGGGCCAGCTTATACCTACGAGCAGTACTTC.

The CDR3 DNA reads TGCGCCAGCAGCTTGGAAGGTCGCGCGTGGGACTACGAGCAGTACTTC. Amino acid sequence: CASSLEGRAWDYEQYF. The chain combines TRBV5-1 with TRBJ2-7, with D unresolved. Germline V gene sequence: CDR1 SGHRS, CDR2 YFSETQ. V was trimmed by 0 bases and J by 3 bases, leaving 16 bases between them. This CDR3 region has 16 residues.

The V call is TRBV19, the J call TRBJ2-5; either TRBD1 or TRBD2 may supply D (5 bases each). The V and J ends lost 6 bases and 1 base respectively, with 15 bases between them. Germline CDR1 and CDR2: LNHDA and SQIVND (reference sequence). CDR3 length equals 15 residues. The CDR3 DNA sequence: TGTGCCAGTAGGGATACTAGGGACGTCCAAGAGACCCAGTACTTC. Translated: CASRDTRDVQETQYF.

V usage is TRBV5-1 and J usage is TRBJ2-1; 9 nucleotides agree with TRBD2. The CDR3 contains 16 residues. Germline CDR1 reads SGHRS; CDR2 reads YFSETQ. The trim removed 4 bases at V and 6 bases at J, leaving 11 bases unmatched. In nucleotides, the CDR3 is TGCGCCAGCAGCCGCTTTGGGCGGGAGGGCCGCAATGAGCAGTTCTTC. Protein product: CASSRFGREGRNEQFF.

This clone was recorded only once. CDR3 region: CASSEGVRTGNTIYF. For the CDR3, the DNA is TGTGCCAGCAGTGAAGGGGTGAGGACTGGAAACACCATATATTTT. The chain recombines TRBV6-1 with TRBJ1-3; D is undetermined. The CDR3 is 15 amino acids. Germline V lookup: CDR1 MNHNS, CDR2 SASEGT. V shed 1 base and J shed 2 bases, with 9 bases lying between them.

The J gene is TRBJ1-1, the V gene TRBV14; no clear D. The CDR3 has 11 residues. Germline values: CDR1 SGHDN, CDR2 FVKESK. The V end lost 4 bases, the J end lost 8 bases, and 8 bases lay between the germline ends. CDR3: CASSPAAEAFF. The CDR3 coding sequence is TGTGCCAGCAGCCCCGCCGCCGAAGCTTTCTTT.

This rearrangement joins TRBV21-1 to TRBJ2-7; the table's D call of TRBD1 was not tested on the DNA. TRBV21-1 is classified as a pseudogene. The CDR3 has 16 amino acids. DNA for the CDR3: TGTGCCAGCAGCAAAGTGTCTGCAGGGGGCTACTACGAGCAGTACTTC. Encoded protein: CASSKVSAGGYYEQYF.

V is TRBV5-1 and J is TRBJ1-1, with D possibly being TRBD1 (6 bases). The germline V gene has CDR1 SGHRS and CDR2 YFSETQ. This CDR3 comprises 15 residues. Trimming left V 2 bases short and J 1 base short, with 12 bases between. The CDR3 loop is CASSFRLQGNTEAFF. The DNA of the CDR3 is TGCGCCAGCAGCTTTCGGTTACAGGGGAACACTGAAGCTTTCTTT.

The chain carries TRBV7-9 and TRBJ2-1, with 11 bases matching TRBD1. After removal of 3 bases from V and 14 bases from J, the junction contained 6 bases not matched to a gene. The CDR3 has 13 residues. The germline CDR1 and CDR2 sequences are SEHNR and FQNEAQ (reference sequence). CDR3 coding DNA: TGTGCCAGCAGCTTCCCGGACAGGGGGCCAAAGTTCTTC. Its translation is CASSFPDRGPKFF.

The CDR3, as DNA: TGCGCCAGCAGCCAAGGGGTGACAGGGAACGCTGTCTATGGCTACACCTTC. Its protein is CASSQGVTGNAVYGYTF. The chain couples TRBV4-3 to TRBJ1-2; 7 bases are a match to TRBD1. The ends lost 1 base at V and 4 bases at J; junction bases unmatched: 12. The CDR3 has 17 residues. Germline values: CDR1 LGHNA, CDR2 YSLEER.

The chain links TRBV30 to TRBJ2-5, with 10 bases fitting TRBD2. Germline V CDR1 and CDR2: GTSNPN, SVGIG (reference sequence). CDR3 size: 15 residues. The V gene end was trimmed by 1 base and the J gene end by 5 bases; junction bases not matched to a gene: 7. CDR3 protein: CAWSDLSGRGETQYF. In DNA form, the CDR3 reads TGTGCCTGGAGTGACCTAAGCGGGAGGGGCGAGACCCAGTACTTC.

The V and J genes are TRBV30 and TRBJ2-5; 7 bases map to TRBD2. Germline V lookup: CDR1 GTSNPN, CDR2 SVGIG (reference sequence). The CDR3 spans 14 residues. Unmatched junction bases numbered 4, after V lost 1 base and J lost 2 bases. The CDR3 spells CAWSEGGSQETQYF. The CDR3, as DNA: TGTGCCTGGAGTGAGGGCGGGAGTCAAGAGACCCAGTACTTC.

The chain is built from TRBV10-3 and TRBJ2-7; 7 bases fit TRBD1. The V segment lost 2 bases and the J segment 0 bases; nucleotides outside the gene matches: 10. CDR1 and CDR2 (germline): ENHRY, SYGVKD. The CDR3 is 17 amino acids. The DNA for the CDR3 is TGTGCCATCAGTGAGAATCCGACAGGGTTGAACTCCTACGAGCAGTACTTC. Its translation is CAISENPTGLNSYEQYF.

The genes are TRBV29-1 and TRBJ2-1, with D unresolved. Germline V lookup: CDR1 SQVTM, CDR2 ANQGSEA. V was shortened by 7 bases and J by 6 bases, with 13 bases between the two germline ends. The length of the CDR3 is 12 residues. CDR3 DNA: TGCAGCGAATACAATGGTCGCAATGAGCAGTTCTTC. Amino acid sequence: CSEYNGRNEQFF.

The table lists this clone with a few counts. The sample has other DNA sequences that encode this CDR3 too. V is TRBV7-6 and J is TRBJ2-3; D is perhaps TRBD1 (5 bases). Per the germline V gene, CDR1 is SGHVS and CDR2 is FNYEAQ. This CDR3 is built from 13 residues. Deletions cut 3 bases from V and 4 bases from J, with 8 bases between. This CDR3 is CASSFQGPDTQYF. In DNA, the CDR3 is TGTGCCAGCAGCTTTCAGGGCCCAGATACGCAGTATTTT.

J is TRBJ1-5 and V is TRBV29-1, with a weak D call TRBD1 (5 bases). This CDR3 has 12 amino acids. CDR1 and CDR2 (germline): SQVTM, ANQGSEA. The V end lost 4 bases, the J end lost 4 bases, and 8 bases lay between the germline ends. CDR3 nucleotides: TGCAGCGTTGGGGGGGAAAATCAGCCCCAGCATTTT. It translates to CSVGGENQPQHF.

The rearrangement links TRBV7-9 to TRBJ1-5; possibly TRBD1 for D (5 bases). Germline V gene sequence: CDR1 SEHNR, CDR2 FQNEAQ (reference sequence). The V gene lost 9 bases and the J gene lost 6 bases, with 21 bases spanning the gap. There are 15 residues in the CDR3. The CDR3 sequence: CARKPLRGLGQPQHF. The CDR3 region has the DNA TGTGCCAGGAAACCCCTTAGGGGTTTGGGTCAGCCCCAGCATTTT.

The V and J genes are TRBV6-4 and TRBJ1-1; no firm D call. Germline CDR1 reads MRHNA; CDR2 reads SNTAGT. CDR3 length: 14 amino acids. Trimming cost V 4 bases and J 1 base, with 10 bases left between them. CDR3 in DNA: TGTGCCAGCAGTGTATCGGAAGCGAACACTGAAGCTTTCTTT. This encodes CASSVSEANTEAFF.

V usage is TRBV29-1 and J usage is TRBJ2-5, with 8 bases aligning to TRBD1. The DNA matches TRBJ2-7 better at its end, which makes the J call doubtful. Germline V lookup: CDR1 SQVTM, CDR2 ANQGSEA. The CDR3 is made up of 15 amino acids. The CDR3 here is CSVDLSTGVGYEQYF. The DNA of the CDR3 is TGCAGCGTTGACCTCTCGACAGGGGTAGGCTACGAGCAGTACTTC.

The chain couples TRBV28 to TRBJ2-5, with D maybe TRBD2 (6 bases). CDR3 length: 16 residues. V was clipped by 1 base and J by 2 bases, with 14 bases between them. The germline V gene has CDR1 MDHEN and CDR2 SYDVKM. As DNA, the CDR3 is TGTGCCAGCAGTTTATCCCCAGCGGGCGGTCAAGAGACCCAGTACTTC. It is translated as CASSLSPAGGQETQYF. The entire variable domain, with the rest obtained from reference TRBV28 and TRBJ2-5, is as follows: DVKVTQSSRYLVKRTGEKVFLECVQDMDHENMFWYRQDPGLGLRLIYFSYDVKMKEKGDIPEGYSVSREKKERFSLILESASTNQTSMYLCASSLSPAGGQETQYFGPGTRLLVL.

The table lists this clone with a count of one. The CDR3 region is CASSLWPSSGNTIYF. CDR3 bases: TGTGCCAGCAGTTTGTGGCCGAGCTCTGGAAACACCATATATTTT. The chain is built from TRBV28 and TRBJ1-3, with D uncertain. The V end lost 3 bases, the J end lost 0 bases, and 9 bases lay between the germline ends. Germline-derived CDR1 and CDR2 are MDHEN and SYDVKM. This CDR3 region has 15 residues.

The chain couples TRBV5-1 to TRBJ1-1; 8 nucleotides align to TRBD1. The V segment lost 4 bases and the J segment 3 bases; nucleotides outside the gene matches: 5. The germline gives CDR1 SGHRS, CDR2 YFSETQ. The CDR3 covers 14 residues. CDR3 in amino acids: CASSRQGFDTEAFF. DNA for the CDR3: TGCGCCAGCAGCCGACAGGGGTTTGACACTGAAGCTTTCTTT.

V usage is TRBV5-1 and J usage is TRBJ2-7, with a possible D match to TRBD1 (5 bases). Germline CDR1 reads SGHRS; CDR2 reads YFSETQ. V shed 2 bases and J shed 2 bases, with 14 bases lying between them. CDR3 size: 15 residues. The CDR3 DNA is TGCGCCAGCAGCTTTGGACACGCGGAAGCCTACGAGCAGTACTTC. Amino acid sequence: CASSFGHAEAYEQYF.

V and J are TRBV15 and TRBJ2-7, with D possibly called TRBD1 or TRBD2 (5 bases each). There are 18 residues in the CDR3. Germline V gene sequence: CDR1 LNHNV, CDR2 YYDKDF (reference sequence). V was shortened by 0 bases and J by 4 bases, with 22 bases between the two germline ends. CDR3 DNA sequence: TGTGCCACCAGCAGAGATCCTGAGGGGAGCTTCAAGGGATACGAGCAGTACTTC. Translating gives CATSRDPEGSFKGYEQYF.

The gene calls are TRBV29-1 and TRBJ1-5, with D perhaps matching TRBD1 (6 bases). The ends were cut back, 6 bases at V and 5 bases at J, with 11 bases in the middle. The CDR3 contains 12 residues. Germline V gene data show CDR1 as SQVTM and CDR2 as ANQGSEA. The CDR3 DNA sequence: TGCAGCGTGAGGGGGGCGGATCAGCCCCAGCATTTT. Amino acids: CSVRGADQPQHF.

This clone came up a few times. The rearrangement links TRBV19 to TRBJ1-5; a possible D gene is TRBD1 (5 bases). Trimming left V 9 bases short and J 1 base short, with 13 bases between. This CDR3 region has 14 residues. Germline CDR1 is LNHDA and CDR2 is SQIVND (reference sequence). The chain's CDR3 is CASTREGSNQPQHF. In nucleotides, the CDR3 is TGTGCCAGCACCAGGGAGGGCAGCAATCAGCCCCAGCATTTT.

The genes are TRBV4-1 and TRBJ2-1; either TRBD1 or TRBD2 may fit D (5 bases each). Trimming left V 3 bases short and J 7 bases short, with 16 bases between. The V gene's germline CDR1 is MGHRA and CDR2 YSYEKL. The CDR3 runs 15 residues. The chain's CDR3 is CASSQAGTGGNEQFF. CDR3 nucleotides: TGCGCCAGCAGCCAGGCCGGGACGGGTGGAAATGAGCAGTTCTTC.

The sample holds a few counts of this clone. The genes are TRBV27 and TRBJ1-2; unclear D gene. The CDR3 extends over 12 amino acids. The germline V and J ends were trimmed by 6 bases and 4 bases, with 9 bases remaining between them. Germline assignment: CDR1 MNHEY and CDR2 SMNVEV (reference sequence). Here the CDR3 reads CASRAAGYGYTF. The DNA of the CDR3 is TGTGCCAGCAGGGCTGCGGGCTATGGCTACACCTTC.